This T cell receptor beta chain is drawn from a study of cytomegalovirus exposure and HLA in healthy donors. The germline gives CDR1 SGHRS, CDR2 YFSETQ. The CDR3 contains 15 residues. The germline V and J ends were trimmed by 3 bases and 7 bases, with 17 bases remaining between them. As for this clone: Its antigen is still unknown.

Notes on the study in general: Later on, a genetic analysis was performed. It linked a missense variant in DCLRE1C with V- and J-gene trimming of TCR beta.

Primers included in the PCR were 60 Vbeta and 13 Jbeta primers. Profiled with immunoSEQ multiplex PCR; TCRdb holds only in-frame clones, not every one. The sample yields tens of thousands of clones, around 70% seen once. Material: PBMCs. The chain employs TRBV5-1 and TRBJ2-1; no clear D. This TCR derives from a woman aged 45-60 years in good health and CMV-seropositive. The CDR3 DNA is TGCGCCAGCAGCTCGACTGGCGGAAACCGAAATGAGCAGTTCTTC. Amino acids: CASSSTGGNRNEQFF.